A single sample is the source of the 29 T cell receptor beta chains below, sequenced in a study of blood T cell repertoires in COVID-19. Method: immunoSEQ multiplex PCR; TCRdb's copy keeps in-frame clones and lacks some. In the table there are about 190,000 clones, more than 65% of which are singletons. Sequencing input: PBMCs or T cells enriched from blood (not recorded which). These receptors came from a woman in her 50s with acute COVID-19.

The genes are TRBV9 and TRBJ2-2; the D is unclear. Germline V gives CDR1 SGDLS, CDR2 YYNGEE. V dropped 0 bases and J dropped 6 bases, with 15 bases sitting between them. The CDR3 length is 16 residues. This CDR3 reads CASSVAVGHIAGELFF. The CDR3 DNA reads TGTGCCAGCAGCGTAGCAGTGGGCCACATTGCCGGGGAGCTGTTTTTT.

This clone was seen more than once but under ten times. The DNA for the CDR3 is TGTGCCAGCAGCGCAGGGACATACTTCGGGGAGCTGTTTTTT. Amino acids: CASSAGTYFGELFF. V and J are TRBV5-5 and TRBJ2-2; D perhaps matches TRBD1 (6 bases). Germline assignment: CDR1 SGHKS and CDR2 YYEKEE (reference sequence). The CDR3 loop spans 14 amino acids. V shed 4 bases and J shed 7 bases, with 14 bases lying between them.

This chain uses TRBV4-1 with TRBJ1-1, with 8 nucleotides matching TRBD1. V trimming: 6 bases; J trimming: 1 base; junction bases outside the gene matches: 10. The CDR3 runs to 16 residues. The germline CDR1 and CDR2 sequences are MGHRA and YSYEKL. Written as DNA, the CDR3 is TGCGCCAGCAGTCTCAGGGGGCCCGTCCCGAACACTGAAGCTTTCTTT. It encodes CASSLRGPVPNTEAFF.

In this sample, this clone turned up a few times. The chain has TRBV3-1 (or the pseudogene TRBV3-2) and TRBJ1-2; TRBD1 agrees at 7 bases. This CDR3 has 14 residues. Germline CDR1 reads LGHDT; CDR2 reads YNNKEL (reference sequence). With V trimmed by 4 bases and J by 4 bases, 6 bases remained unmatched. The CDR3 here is CASSPWTGLYGYTF. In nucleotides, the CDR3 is TGTGCCAGCAGCCCCTGGACAGGTCTCTATGGCTACACCTTC.

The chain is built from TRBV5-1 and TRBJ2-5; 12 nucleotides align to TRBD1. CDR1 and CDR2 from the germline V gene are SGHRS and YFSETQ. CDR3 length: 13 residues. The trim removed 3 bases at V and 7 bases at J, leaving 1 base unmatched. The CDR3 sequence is CASSSGQGATQYF. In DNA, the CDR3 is TGCGCCAGCAGCTCGGGACAGGGGGCGACCCAGTACTTC. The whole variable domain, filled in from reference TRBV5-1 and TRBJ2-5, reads KAGVTQTPRYLIKTRGQQVTLSCSPISGHRSVSWYQQTPGQGLQFLFEYFSETQRNKGNFPGRFSGRQFSNSRSEMNVSTLELGDSALYLCASSSGQGATQYFGPGTRLLVL.

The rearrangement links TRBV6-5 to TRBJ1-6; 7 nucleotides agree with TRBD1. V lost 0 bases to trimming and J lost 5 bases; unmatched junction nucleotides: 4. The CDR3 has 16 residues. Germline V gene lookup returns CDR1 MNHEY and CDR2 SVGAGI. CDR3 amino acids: CASSYSGQAHNSPLHF. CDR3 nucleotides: TGTGCCAGCAGTTACTCCGGACAGGCCCATAATTCACCCCTCCACTTT.

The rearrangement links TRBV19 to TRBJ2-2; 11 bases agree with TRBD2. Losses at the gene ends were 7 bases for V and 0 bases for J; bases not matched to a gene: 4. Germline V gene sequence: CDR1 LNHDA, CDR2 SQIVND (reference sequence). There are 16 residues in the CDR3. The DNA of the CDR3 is TGTGCCAGTAAAAAGGGACTAGCGGCGAACACCGGGGAGCTGTTTTTT. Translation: CASKKGLAANTGELFF.

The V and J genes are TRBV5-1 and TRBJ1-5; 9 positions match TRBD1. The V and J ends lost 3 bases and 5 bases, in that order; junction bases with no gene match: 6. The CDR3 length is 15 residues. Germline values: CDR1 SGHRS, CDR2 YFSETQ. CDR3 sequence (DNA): TGCGCCAGCAGCTGGGGGACAGGGTTGGATCAGCCCCAGCATTTT. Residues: CASSWGTGLDQPQHF.

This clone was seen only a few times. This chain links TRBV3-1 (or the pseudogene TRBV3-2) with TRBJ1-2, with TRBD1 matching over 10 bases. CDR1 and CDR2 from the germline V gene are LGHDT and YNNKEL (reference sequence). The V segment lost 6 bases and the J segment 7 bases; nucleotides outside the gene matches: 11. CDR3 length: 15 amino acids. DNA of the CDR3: TGTGCCAGCAGGCGACAGGGGGCCCTTCGCTCTGGCTACACCTTC. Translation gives CASRRQGALRSGYTF.

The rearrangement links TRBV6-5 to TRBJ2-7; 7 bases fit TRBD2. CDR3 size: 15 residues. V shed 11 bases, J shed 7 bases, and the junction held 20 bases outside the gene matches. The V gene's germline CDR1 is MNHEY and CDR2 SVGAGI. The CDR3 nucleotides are TGTGCCTCTTCCTCGGGGGGATCTGAGGGTTTGGAGCAGTACGTC. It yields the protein CASSSGGSEGLEQYV.

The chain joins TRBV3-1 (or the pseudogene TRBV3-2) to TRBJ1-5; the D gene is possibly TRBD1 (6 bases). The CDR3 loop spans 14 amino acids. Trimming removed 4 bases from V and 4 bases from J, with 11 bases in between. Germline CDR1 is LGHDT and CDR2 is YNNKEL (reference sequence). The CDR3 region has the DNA TGTGCCAGCAGCCTTGGGGGGGCGAATCAGCCCCAGCATTTT. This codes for CASSLGGANQPQHF.

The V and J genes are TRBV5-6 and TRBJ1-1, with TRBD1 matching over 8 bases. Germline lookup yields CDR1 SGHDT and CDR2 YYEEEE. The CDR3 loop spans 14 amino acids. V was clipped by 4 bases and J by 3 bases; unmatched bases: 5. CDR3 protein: CASSPVTGDTEAFF. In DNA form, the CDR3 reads TGTGCCAGCAGCCCTGTGACAGGGGACACTGAAGCTTTCTTT.

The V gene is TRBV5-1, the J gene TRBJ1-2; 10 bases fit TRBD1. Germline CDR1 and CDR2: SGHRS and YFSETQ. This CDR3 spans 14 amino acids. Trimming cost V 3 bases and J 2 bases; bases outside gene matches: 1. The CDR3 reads CASSSGQGNYGYTF. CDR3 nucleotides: TGCGCCAGCAGCTCGGGACAGGGGAACTATGGCTACACCTTC.

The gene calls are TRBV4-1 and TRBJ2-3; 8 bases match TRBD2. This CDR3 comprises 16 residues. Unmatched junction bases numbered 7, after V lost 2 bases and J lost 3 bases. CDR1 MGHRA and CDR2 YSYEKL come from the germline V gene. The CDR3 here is CASSQSSGGRTDTQYF. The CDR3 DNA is TGCGCCAGCAGCCAATCGTCGGGGGGGCGGACAGATACGCAGTATTTT.

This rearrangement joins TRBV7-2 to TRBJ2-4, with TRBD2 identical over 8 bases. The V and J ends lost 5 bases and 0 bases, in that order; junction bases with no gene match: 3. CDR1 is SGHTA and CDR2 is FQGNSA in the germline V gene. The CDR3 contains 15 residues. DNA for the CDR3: TGTGCCAGCAGCGGACTAGCCCTAGCCAAAAACATTCAGTACTTC. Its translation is CASSGLALAKNIQYF.

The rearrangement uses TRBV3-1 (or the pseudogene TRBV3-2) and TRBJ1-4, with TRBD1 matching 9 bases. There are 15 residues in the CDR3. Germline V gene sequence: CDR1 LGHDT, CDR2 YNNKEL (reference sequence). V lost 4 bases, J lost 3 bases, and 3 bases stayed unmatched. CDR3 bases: TGTGCCAGCAGCCTCCGGACAGGGGCTAATGAAAAACTGTTTTTT. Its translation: CASSLRTGANEKLFF.

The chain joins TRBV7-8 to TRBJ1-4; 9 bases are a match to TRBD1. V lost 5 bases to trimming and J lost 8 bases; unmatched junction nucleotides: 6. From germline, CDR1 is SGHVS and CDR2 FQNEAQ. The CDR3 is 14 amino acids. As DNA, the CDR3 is TGTGCCAGCAGCCAAGGACAGGGGAAAGAAAAACTGTTTTTT. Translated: CASSQGQGKEKLFF.

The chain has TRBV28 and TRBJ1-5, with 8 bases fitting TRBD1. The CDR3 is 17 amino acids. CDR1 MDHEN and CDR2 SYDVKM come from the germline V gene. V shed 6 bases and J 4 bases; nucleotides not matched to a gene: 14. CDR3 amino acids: CASSLTYRTGRNQPQHF. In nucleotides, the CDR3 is TGTGCCAGCAGCCTCACTTACCGGACAGGGAGAAATCAGCCCCAGCATTTT.

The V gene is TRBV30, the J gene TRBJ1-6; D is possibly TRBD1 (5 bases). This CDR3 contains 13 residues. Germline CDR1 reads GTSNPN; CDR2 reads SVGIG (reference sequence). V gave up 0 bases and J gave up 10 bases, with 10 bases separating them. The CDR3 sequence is CAWSVGRDSPLHF. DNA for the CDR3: TGTGCCTGGAGTGTAGGGAGGGACTCACCCCTCCACTTT.

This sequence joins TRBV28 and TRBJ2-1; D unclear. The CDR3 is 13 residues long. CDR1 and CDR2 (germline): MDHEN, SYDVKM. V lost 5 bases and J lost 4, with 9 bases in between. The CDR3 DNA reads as TGTGCCAGCAGTGCCGACATTTACAATGAGCAGTTCTTC. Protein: CASSADIYNEQFF. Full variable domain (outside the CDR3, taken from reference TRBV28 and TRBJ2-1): DVKVTQSSRYLVKRTGEKVFLECVQDMDHENMFWYRQDPGLGLRLIYFSYDVKMKEKGDIPEGYSVSREKKERFSLILESASTNQTSMYLCASSADIYNEQFFGPGTRLTVL.

CDR3 sequence: CATSGRGNQPQHF. CDR3 in DNA: TGTGCCACCAGTGGCAGGGGCAATCAGCCCCAGCATTTT. The rearrangement joins TRBV24-1 to TRBJ1-5; TRBD1 is a possible D gene (5 bases). CDR3 length: 13 residues. CDR1 is KGHDR, CDR2 SFDVKD, per germline. V was pared by 5 bases and J by 2 bases, with 6 bases between.

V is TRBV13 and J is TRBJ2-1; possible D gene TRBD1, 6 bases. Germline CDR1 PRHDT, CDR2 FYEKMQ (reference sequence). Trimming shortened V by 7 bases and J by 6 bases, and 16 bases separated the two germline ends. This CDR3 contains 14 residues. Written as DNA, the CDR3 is TGTGCCAGCAATGGGGCAGGGGATCTCAATGAGCAGTTCTTC. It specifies CASNGAGDLNEQFF.

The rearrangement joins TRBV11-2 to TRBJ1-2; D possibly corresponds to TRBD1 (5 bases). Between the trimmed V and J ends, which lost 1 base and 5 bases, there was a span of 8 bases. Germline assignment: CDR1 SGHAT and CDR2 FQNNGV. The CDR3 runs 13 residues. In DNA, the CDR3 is TGTGCCAGCAGCTTAGGGGCAGGGTATGGCTACACCTTC. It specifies CASSLGAGYGYTF.

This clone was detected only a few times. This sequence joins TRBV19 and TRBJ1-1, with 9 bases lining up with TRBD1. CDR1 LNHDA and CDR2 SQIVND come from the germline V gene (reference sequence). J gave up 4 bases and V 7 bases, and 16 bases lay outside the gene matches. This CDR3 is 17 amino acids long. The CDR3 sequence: CASIPSLGQGRGTEAFF. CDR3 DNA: TGTGCCAGTATTCCCTCTTTGGGACAGGGAAGGGGCACTGAAGCTTTCTTT. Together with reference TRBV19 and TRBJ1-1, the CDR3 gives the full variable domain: DGGITQSPKYLFRKEGQNVTLSCEQNLNHDAMYWYRQDPGQGLRLIYYSQIVNDFQKGDIAEGYSVSREKKESFPLTVTSAQKNPTAFYLCASIPSLGQGRGTEAFFGQGTRLTVV.

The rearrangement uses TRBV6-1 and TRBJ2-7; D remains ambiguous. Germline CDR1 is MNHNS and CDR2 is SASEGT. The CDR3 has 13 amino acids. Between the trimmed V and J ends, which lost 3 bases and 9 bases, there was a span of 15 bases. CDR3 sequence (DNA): TGTGCCAGCAGTGAGGGCCCCCCGTCAACGCAGTACGTC. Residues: CASSEGPPSTQYV.

The DNA for the CDR3 is TGTGCCAGCAGTTTACGGAGACAGGTAAATGAGCAGTTCTTC. It is translated as CASSLRRQVNEQFF. The chain combines TRBV6-5 with TRBJ2-1; D perhaps matches TRBD1 (6 bases). Germline V gene sequence: CDR1 MNHEY, CDR2 SVGAGI. The CDR3 has 14 residues. V shed 4 bases and J shed 7 bases, with 14 bases lying between them.

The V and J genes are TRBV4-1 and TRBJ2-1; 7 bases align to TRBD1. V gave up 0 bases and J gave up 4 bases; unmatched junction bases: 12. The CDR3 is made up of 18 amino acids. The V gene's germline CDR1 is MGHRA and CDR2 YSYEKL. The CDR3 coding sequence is TGCGCCAGCAGCCAAGATCATATTGGGGACAGAAGATACAATGAGCAGTTCTTC. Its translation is CASSQDHIGDRRYNEQFF.

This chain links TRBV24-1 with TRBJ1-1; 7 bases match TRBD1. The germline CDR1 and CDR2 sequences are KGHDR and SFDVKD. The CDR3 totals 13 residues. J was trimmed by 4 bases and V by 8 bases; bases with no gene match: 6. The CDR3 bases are TGTGCCACCATGGGACAGCAGGGCACTGAAGCTTTCTTT. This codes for CATMGQQGTEAFF.

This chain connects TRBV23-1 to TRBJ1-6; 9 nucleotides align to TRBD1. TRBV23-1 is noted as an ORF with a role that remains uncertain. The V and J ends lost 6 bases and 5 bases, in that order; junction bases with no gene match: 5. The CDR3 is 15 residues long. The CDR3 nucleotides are TGCGCCAGCAGGAGGGACAGGGAGGATAATTCACCCCTCCACTTT. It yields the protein CASRRDREDNSPLHF.